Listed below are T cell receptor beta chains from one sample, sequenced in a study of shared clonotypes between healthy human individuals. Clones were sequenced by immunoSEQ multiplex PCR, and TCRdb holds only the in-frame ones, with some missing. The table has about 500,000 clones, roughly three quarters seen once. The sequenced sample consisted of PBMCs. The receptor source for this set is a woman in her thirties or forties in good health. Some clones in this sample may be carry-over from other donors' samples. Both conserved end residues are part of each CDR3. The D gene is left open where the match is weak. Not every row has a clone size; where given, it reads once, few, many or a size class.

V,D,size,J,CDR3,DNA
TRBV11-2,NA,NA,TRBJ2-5,CASSLGGSPNQYF,TGTGCCAGCAGCTTAGGGGGTTCACCAAACCAGTACTTC
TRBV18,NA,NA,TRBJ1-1,CASSPSRAKSNTEAFF,TGTGCCAGCTCACCCTCGAGGGCCAAATCGAACACTGAAGCTTTCTTT
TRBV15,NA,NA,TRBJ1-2,CATSRDSEARYGYTF,TGTGCCACCAGCAGAGATTCGGAGGCTCGCTATGGCTACACCTTC
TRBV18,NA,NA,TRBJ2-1,CASSGIAINEQFF,TGTGCCAGCTCAGGGATAGCGATCAATGAGCAGTTCTTC
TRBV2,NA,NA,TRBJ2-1,CASIVGLAYNEQFF,TGTGCCAGCATTGTCGGCCTTGCCTACAATGAGCAGTTCTTC
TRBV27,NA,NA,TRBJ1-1,CASSLLRGPTFF,TGTGCCAGCAGTTTATTACGGGGGCCAACTTTCTTT
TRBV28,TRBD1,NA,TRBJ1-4,CASSRGQARGGRFF,TGTGCCAGCAGTCGCGGACAGGCCCGAGGGGGGCGGTTTTTT
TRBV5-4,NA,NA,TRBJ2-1,CASSLEQTARDEQFF,TGTGCCAGCAGCTTGGAGCAGACCGCCAGGGATGAGCAGTTCTTC
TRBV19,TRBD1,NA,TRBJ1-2,CASSFTGEGYTF,TGTGCCAGTAGTTTCACAGGGGAAGGCTACACCTTC
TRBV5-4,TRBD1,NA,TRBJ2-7,CASSFSAGGSYEQYF,TGTGCCAGCAGCTTTTCGGCAGGGGGTTCCTACGAGCAGTACTTC
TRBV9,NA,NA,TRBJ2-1,CASSVATYNEQFF,TGTGCCAGCAGCGTAGCGACCTACAATGAGCAGTTCTTC
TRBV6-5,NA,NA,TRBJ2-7,CASSPPLGGSYEQYF,TGTGCCAGCAGTCCGCCTTTAGGCGGATCCTACGAGCAGTACTTC
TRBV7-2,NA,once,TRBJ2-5,CASSSGPRETQYF,TGTGCCAGCAGCTCAGGACCCCGGGAGACCCAGTACTTC
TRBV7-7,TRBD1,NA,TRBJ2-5,CASSLSRDRYQETQYF,TGTGCCAGCAGCCTCTCCCGGGACAGGTACCAAGAGACCCAGTACTTC
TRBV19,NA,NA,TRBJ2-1,CASSIQTGATYNEQFF,TGTGCCAGTAGTATCCAGACAGGAGCCACCTACAATGAGCAGTTCTTC
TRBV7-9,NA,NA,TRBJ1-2,CASSPRYGYTF,TGTGCCAGCAGCCCCCGATATGGCTACACCTTC
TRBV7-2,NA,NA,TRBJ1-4,CASSLALRPGEKLFF,TGTGCCAGCAGCTTAGCCCTTCGGCCAGGTGAAAAACTGTTTTTT
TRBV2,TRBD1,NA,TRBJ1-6,CASRPGQGDSPLHF,TGTGCCAGCAGACCGGGACAGGGTGATTCACCCCTCCACTTT
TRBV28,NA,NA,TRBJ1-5,CASSSQQGPNQPQHF,TGTGCCAGCAGTTCCCAACAGGGCCCCAATCAGCCCCAGCATTTT
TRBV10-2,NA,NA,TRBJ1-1,CASSESALDTEAFF,TGCGCCAGCAGTGAGTCCGCACTGGACACTGAAGCTTTCTTT
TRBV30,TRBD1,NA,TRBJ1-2,CAWSVGDRVGYTF,TGTGCCTGGAGTGTAGGGGACAGGGTCGGCTACACCTTC
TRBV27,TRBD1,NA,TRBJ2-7,CASSLFPGQGSYEQYF,TGTGCCAGCAGTTTATTCCCGGGACAGGGGTCCTACGAGCAGTACTTC
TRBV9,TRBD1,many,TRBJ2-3,CASSPTGQGTDTQYF,TGTGCCAGCAGCCCCACAGGACAGGGCACAGATACGCAGTATTTT
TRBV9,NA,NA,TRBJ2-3,CASSVGRIGTDTQYF,TGTGCCAGCAGCGTAGGGAGAATAGGGACAGATACGCAGTATTTT
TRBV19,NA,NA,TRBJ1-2,CASSIDRDRTTENYGYTF,TGTGCCAGTAGTATAGATAGGGACCGCACAACTGAAAACTATGGCTACACCTTC
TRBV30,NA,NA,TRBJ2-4,CAWMDSVAKNIQYF,TGTGCCTGGATGGACAGTGTAGCCAAAAACATTCAGTACTTC
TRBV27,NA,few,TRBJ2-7,CASSIRGAEQYF,TGTGCCAGCAGTATCCGGGGCGCGGAGCAGTACTTC
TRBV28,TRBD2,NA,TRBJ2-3,CASKGGNSGRASTDTQYF,TGTGCCAGCAAAGGGGGGAATAGCGGGAGGGCTAGCACAGATACGCAGTATTTT
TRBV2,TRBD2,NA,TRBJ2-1,CASALSRLAGGYEQFF,TGTGCCAGTGCCCTATCGAGACTAGCGGGGGGTTATGAGCAGTTCTTC
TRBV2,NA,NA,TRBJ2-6,CASSRTGANVLTF,TGTGCCAGCAGCCGGACTGGGGCCAACGTCCTGACTTTC
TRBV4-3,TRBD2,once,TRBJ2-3,CASSQELAGPQQYF,TGCGCCAGCAGCCAAGAACTAGCGGGACCGCAGCAGTATTTT
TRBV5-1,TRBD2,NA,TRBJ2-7,CASSTLAGATYEQYF,TGCGCCAGCAGCACGCTAGCGGGAGCGACCTACGAGCAGTACTTC
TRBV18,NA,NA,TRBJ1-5,CASSTSGPQSNQPQHF,TGTGCCAGCTCAACTTCGGGGCCCCAGAGCAATCAGCCCCAGCATTTT
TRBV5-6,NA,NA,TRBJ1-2,CASSLVVGDYGYTF,TGTGCCAGCAGCTTGGTGGTCGGGGACTATGGCTACACCTTC
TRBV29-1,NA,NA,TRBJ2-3,CSVDTGRTDTQYF,TGCAGCGTTGATACGGGGAGGACAGATACGCAGTATTTT
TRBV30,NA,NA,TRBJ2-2,CASLGVNAGELFF,TGTGCCTCCCTGGGAGTAAATGCCGGGGAGCTGTTTTTT
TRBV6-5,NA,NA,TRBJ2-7,CASSETGKSEQYF,TGTGCCAGCAGTGAAACAGGGAAAAGCGAGCAGTACTTC
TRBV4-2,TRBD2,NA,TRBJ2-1,CASSQEPSGSLYNEQFF,TGTGCCAGCAGCCAAGAGCCTAGCGGGAGTCTCTACAATGAGCAGTTCTTC
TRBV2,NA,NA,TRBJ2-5,CASGRLGETQYF,TGTGCCAGCGGGAGACTAGGAGAGACCCAGTACTTC
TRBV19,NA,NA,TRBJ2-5,CASSLGLETQYF,TGTGCCAGTAGTCTCGGGCTTGAGACCCAGTACTTC
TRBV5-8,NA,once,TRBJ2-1,CASSTLGQGATSGNPDEQFF,TGTGCCAGCAGCACACTCGGACAGGGGGCGACTAGCGGGAATCCGGATGAGCAGTTCTTC
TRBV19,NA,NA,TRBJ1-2,CASRDRDTYGYTF,TGTGCCAGTAGGGACCGGGACACCTATGGCTACACCTTC
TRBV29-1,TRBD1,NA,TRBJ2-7,CSVADRAYEQYF,TGCAGCGTTGCTGACAGGGCCTACGAGCAGTACTTC
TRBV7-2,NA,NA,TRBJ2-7,CASSQGLSGLRAEQYF,TGCGCCAGCAGCCAGGGATTATCGGGACTCCGGGCCGAGCAGTACTTC
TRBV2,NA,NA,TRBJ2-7,CASGARVSREQYF,TGTGCCAGCGGCGCCCGGGTCTCCCGCGAGCAGTACTTC
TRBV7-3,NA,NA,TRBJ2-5,CASSPGSQETQYF,TGTGCCAGCAGCCCCGGGAGCCAAGAGACCCAGTACTTC
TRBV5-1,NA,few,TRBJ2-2,CASRVHGGDGELFF,TGCGCCAGCAGAGTCCACGGGGGTGACGGGGAGCTGTTTTTT
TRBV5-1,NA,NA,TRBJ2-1,CASSLVSGTGVEQFF,TGCGCCAGCAGCTTGGTGTCGGGAACGGGCGTTGAGCAGTTCTTC
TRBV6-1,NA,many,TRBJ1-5,CASSSVGPNQPQHF,TGTGCCAGCAGTTCAGTGGGGCCCAATCAGCCCCAGCATTTT
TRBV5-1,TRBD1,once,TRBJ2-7,CASSLGTGSEQYF,TGCGCCAGCAGCTTGGGGACAGGATCCGAGCAGTACTTC
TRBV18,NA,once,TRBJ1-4,CASLPAGDEKLFF,TGTGCCAGCTTACCAGCAGGGGATGAAAAACTGTTTTTT
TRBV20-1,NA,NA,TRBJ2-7,CSATMNYEQYF,TGCAGTGCTACCATGAACTACGAGCAGTACTTC
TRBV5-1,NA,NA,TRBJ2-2,CASSLRSLRNTGELFF,TGCGCCAGCAGCTTGCGGTCTCTACGTAACACCGGGGAGCTGTTTTTT
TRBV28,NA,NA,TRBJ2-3,CASSEDRQDYTDTQYF,TGTGCCAGCAGCGAAGATAGACAGGACTACACAGATACGCAGTATTTT
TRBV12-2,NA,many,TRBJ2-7,CASRSEAPSYEQYF,TGTGCAAGTCGCTCAGAAGCGCCCTCCTACGAGCAGTACTTC
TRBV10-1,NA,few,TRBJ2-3,CASSESGSYTDTQYF,TGCGCCAGCAGTGAGTCGGGATCTTACACAGATACGCAGTATTTT
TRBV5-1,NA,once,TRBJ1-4,CASSLDRVDEKLFF,TGCGCCAGCAGCTTGGACAGGGTTGATGAAAAACTGTTTTTT